The clone carrying this T cell receptor (beta chain) occurred many times. The antigen remains undetermined. The entry originates in a study of T cells in Graves' hyperthyroidism and ophthalmopathy. Study-wide points: In the analysis, a 13 V-J model separated ophthalmopathy from stable hyperthyroidism.

Using RNA transcripts as the source, TCR beta CDR3 regions were amplified. HTBI primers were employed in a first-round RT-PCR of the TCR CDR3. TCRdb re-called the multiplex PCR reads through MiXCR, storing one row per CDR3 protein. The sample lists around 520,000 distinct CDR3 sequences; around a quarter were seen once. V dropped 3 bases and J dropped 1 base, with 12 bases sitting between them. The germline V gene encodes CDR1 SNHLY and CDR2 FYNNEI. This CDR3 has 15 amino acids. The specimen was blood. The receptor's source is a woman in her twenties or thirties with Graves' ophthalmopathy. V usage is TRBV2 and J usage is TRBJ2-5; D is ambiguous. The CDR3 reads CASSDRHLLQETQYF. CDR3 bases: TGTGCCAGCAGTGACCGCCACCTACTCCAAGAGACCCAGTACTTC.